This T cell receptor (beta chain) originates from a study of cytomegalovirus exposure and HLA in healthy donors. The CDR3 consists of 15 residues. Germline loops: CDR1 SGHDT, CDR2 YYEEEE. The ends were cut back, 4 bases at V and 5 bases at J, with 18 bases in the middle. A multiplex PCR was run with 60 Vbeta primers and 13 Jbeta primers. Measured with immunoSEQ multiplex PCR; TCRdb has only the in-frame clones, and not every one. This sample yields 90,000 to 95,000 clones, of which roughly 73% are seen a single time; less than 5.5% belongs to the top ten. The rearrangement uses TRBV5-6 and TRBJ1-2; D possibly corresponds to TRBD1 (5 bases). The receptor was derived from a male donor in good health and CMV-seropositive. Source material: PBMCs. The CDR3, as DNA: TGTGCCAGCAGCCCCGGCGATGGGGGAGGGTATGGCTACACCTTC. Residues: CASSPGDGGGYGYTF.